This is a list of T cell receptor beta chains from one sample in a study of control samples from healthy donors and cancer patients. TCRdb keeps only in-frame clones here, not all; method: immunoSEQ multiplex PCR. The data contain about 170,000 clones, around 92% of them singletons. The sample taken for sequencing was blood. The receptor set was obtained from a woman in her twenties or thirties in good health. Each CDR3 is given with its conserved first and last residue.

V gene,CDR3 protein
TRBV24-1,CATSRTGPTHSNQPQHF
TRBV19,CASSTGTGSSYNSPLHF
TRBV7-9,CASSLYGRGEDTQYF
TRBV7-9,CASSRQGANEKLFF
TRBV2,CASSGGVGYNEQFF
TRBV7-2,CASSPPGQGWSEQFF
TRBV5-1,CASSLVLGQNYGYTF
TRBV5-6,CASSLGGRVETQYF
TRBV11-2,CASSLVPDGLYGYTF
TRBV12-3/TRBV12-4,CASRGYVGYTF
TRBV18,CASSPETVYGYTF
TRBV28,CASSEGQGNRPQHF
TRBV18,CASSPPGGRVYGYTF
TRBV6-1,CASSDRDRGLNQPQHF
TRBV3-1/TRBV3-2,CASSHRRTGAYGYTF
TRBV28,CASSLPTGRVNTEAFF
TRBV12-5,CASGLMVGSYNEQFF
TRBV28,CASSLKGQGTDEQYF
TRBV2,CASSEGRGHNSPLHF
TRBV30,CAWSVRGYYGYTF
TRBV6-5,CASSYVAEIPPLHF
TRBV24-1,CATSDPGQGAIF
TRBV29-1,CSVVQGFGGYGYTF
TRBV20-1,CSATLYNEQFF
TRBV7-2,CASSLGDISYEQYF
TRBV12-3/TRBV12-4,CASRSQGAYEQYF
TRBV30,CAWSYGPNQPQHF
TRBV14,CASSQWTANTGELFF
TRBV9,CASSVAGGSADTQYF
TRBV25-1,CASEDSNTGELFF
TRBV19,CASSIQGTLNTEAFF
TRBV7-2,CASSPGQGYNEQFF
TRBV11-3,CASSPPHRGLTEAFF
TRBV7-9,CASSLGGGADTQYF
TRBV7-9,CASSPDSNQPQHF
TRBV5-1,CASSLSGGTGPQHF
TRBV13,CASSLAGGYNEQFF